The entry that follows covers one T cell receptor beta chain sequence. This entry belongs to a study of blood T cell repertoires in COVID-19. For the study at large: Both acute and convalescent COVID-19 samples were obtained from the United States, Italy and Spain. The cDNA or gDNA used as material had been derived from T cells, B-cell-depleted T cells, or PBMCs.

Source study methods: Amplification of reference gene primers was used by the study to estimate nucleated cell counts. This table comes from immunoSEQ multiplex PCR, and its TCRdb copy is limited to in-frame clones, with some not included. V, J and clone size derive from that table, while D and trimming were established from the DNA sequence. The data contain about 260,000 clones, around four fifths of them singletons. The CDR3 is made up of 14 amino acids. Trimming removed 6 bases from V and 0 bases from J, with 8 bases in between. Germline-derived CDR1 and CDR2 are SNHLY and FYNNEI. The sequencing input was peripheral blood. This sequence was found in a woman older than 75 with acute or convalescent COVID-19. The genes are TRBV2 and TRBJ2-2, with D hard to call. The CDR3 DNA is TGTGCCAGCAGCACCGGGTCGAACACCGGGGAGCTGTTTTTT. It translates to CASSTGSNTGELFF.